This TCR beta chain stems from a study of T cells in Graves' hyperthyroidism and ophthalmopathy. Study conclusions and caveats: Ophthalmopathy, as predicted by the model, came a median about six months after the prediction. Appearing also in blood were most of the thyroid clonotypes expanded above 0.001. From stable hyperthyroidism, ophthalmopathy was separated by a 13 V-J model.

A patient was excluded if there was uncontrolled infection, other autoimmune disease, pregnancy or lactation. TCR beta CDR3 regions were amplified from RNA transcripts. Carried out on the TCR CDR3, a first-round RT-PCR used the HTBI primer set. TCRdb reprocessed the multiplex PCR reads with MiXCR, giving one entry per CDR3 protein. The table has about 540,000 distinct CDR3 sequences, around 46% seen once. The germline CDR1 and CDR2 sequences are MNHEY and SVGAGI. The length of the CDR3 is 14 residues. V lost 2 bases to trimming and J lost 5 bases, with 12 bases between them. This clonotype was found once. The antigen remains undetermined.

This TCR was recovered from a woman between 18 and 29 years old with Graves' hyperthyroidism. The material sequenced was peripheral blood or thyroid tissue (not recorded which). The chain carries TRBV6-5 and TRBJ2-5, with D possibly TRBD1 on 5 matching bases. CDR3 protein: CASSYKMGLETQYF. In nucleotides, the CDR3 is TGTGCCAGCAGTTACAAAATGGGGCTGGAGACCCAGTACTTC.